This TCR beta chain was obtained from a study of technical replicates of blood from several donors. The protocol was immunoSEQ multiplex PCR, while the TCRdb copy is restricted to in-frame clones and leaves out a portion. The profile covers around 68,000 clones, with 91% appearing a single time and under 0.4% taken by the ten largest. Germline assignment: CDR1 SGHNT and CDR2 YENEEA. Trimming removed 1 base from V and 3 bases from J, with 10 bases in between. The CDR3 consists of 14 residues. Sequencing used T cells isolated from PBMCs. This rearrangement joins TRBV11-3 to TRBJ2-7, with no clear D. The source of this sequence is a human donor in good health. Some clones in this sample may be carry-over from other donors' samples. Here the CDR3 DNA reads TGTGCCAGCAGCTTAGTGAGCGTTGGCTACGAGCAGTACTTC. Encoded protein: CASSLVSVGYEQYF. The entire variable domain, with the rest obtained from reference TRBV11-3 and TRBJ2-7, is as follows: EAGVVQSPRYKIIEKKQPVAFWCNPISGHNTLYWYLQNLGQGPELLIRYENEEAVDDSQLPKDRFSAERLKGVDSTLKIQPAELGDSAVYLCASSLVSVGYEQYFGPGTRLTVT.